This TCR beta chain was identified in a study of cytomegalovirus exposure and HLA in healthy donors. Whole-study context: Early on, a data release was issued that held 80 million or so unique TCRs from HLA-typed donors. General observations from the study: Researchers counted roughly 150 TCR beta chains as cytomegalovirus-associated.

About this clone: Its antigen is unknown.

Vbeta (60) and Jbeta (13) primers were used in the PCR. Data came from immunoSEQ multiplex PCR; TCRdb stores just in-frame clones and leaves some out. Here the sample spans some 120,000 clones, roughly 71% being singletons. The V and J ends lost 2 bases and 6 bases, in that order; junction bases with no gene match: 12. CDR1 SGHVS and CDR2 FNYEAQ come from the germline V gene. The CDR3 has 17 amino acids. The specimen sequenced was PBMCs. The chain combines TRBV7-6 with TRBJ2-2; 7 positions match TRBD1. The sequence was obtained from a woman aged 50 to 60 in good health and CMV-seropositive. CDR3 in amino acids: CASSLSPPGQTAGELFF. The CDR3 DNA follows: TGTGCCAGCAGCTTATCGCCTCCGGGACAGACCGCCGGGGAGCTGTTTTTT. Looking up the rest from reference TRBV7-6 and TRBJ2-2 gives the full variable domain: GAGVSQSPRYKVTKRGQDVALRCDPISGHVSLYWYRQALGQGPEFLTYFNYEAQQDKSGLPNDRFSAERPEGSISTLTIQRTEQRDSAMYRCASSLSPPGQTAGELFFGEGSRLTVL.